The T cell receptor (beta chain) described here comes from a study of T cells in tuberculosis. Study as a whole: T cells were selected with CD1B tetramers loaded with glucose monomycolate. Study-wide results and caveats: GMM-specific TCRs were nearer to active tuberculosis alpha repertoires, suggesting expansion.

Clones were read by immunoSEQ multiplex PCR, and TCRdb kept only the in-frame ones, dropping some. In the table there are about 32,000 clones, 94% of which are singletons. In regard to this clone: The antigen remains undetermined.

This CDR3 has 15 amino acids. Germline assignment: CDR1 SGHAT and CDR2 FQNNGV. Trimming left V 1 base short and J 0 bases short, with 10 bases between. Each clinical donor contributed on average about 92,000 T cells from unsorted cryopreserved PBMC. The chain has TRBV11-2 and TRBJ2-7; D is perhaps TRBD2 (5 bases). The receptor was isolated from a donor aged 10-29 years with latent tuberculosis or without tuberculosis infection. The sample was PBMCs. In nucleotides, the CDR3 is TGTGCCAGCAGCTTAGGTATCCGGGACTCCTACGAGCAGTACTTC. This gives the protein CASSLGIRDSYEQYF. Full variable domain (outside the CDR3, taken from reference TRBV11-2 and TRBJ2-7): EAGVAQSPRYKIIEKRQSVAFWCNPISGHATLYWYQQILGQGPKLLIQFQNNGVVDDSQLPKDRFSAERLKGVDSTLKIQPAKLEDSAVYLCASSLGIRDSYEQYFGPGTRLTVT.